This T cell receptor beta chain emerged from a study of cytomegalovirus exposure and HLA in healthy donors. Study findings and constraints: Among TCR beta chains, those listed as cytomegalovirus-associated numbered over 150. Most TCR sequences were uncommon, yet certain public TCRs appeared in many donors. As confirmed in vitro, a few CMV-associated chains were specific for CMV antigens. According to a later analysis, TCR clusters from the first cohort tended to co-occur in the roughly 110 validation repertoires.

The CDR3 runs to 16 residues. V was clipped by 4 bases and J by 5 bases, with 21 bases between them. Germline CDR1 SGHRS, CDR2 YFSETQ. Worth noting for this clone: Its matching antigen is unknown.

The method was immunoSEQ multiplex PCR; TCRdb's version includes in-frame clones alone and lacks a portion of them. The profile shows 150,000 to 200,000 clones, around 84% of them singletons. This TCR was recovered from a man aged 18 to 29 in good health and CMV-seropositive. Source material: PBMCs. The chain uses TRBV5-1 and TRBJ1-1; D is unresolved. DNA for the CDR3: TGCGCCAGCAGCCCGCCGGGAACCCGTGGGATTACTGAAGCTTTCTTT. Amino acids: CASSPPGTRGITEAFF.